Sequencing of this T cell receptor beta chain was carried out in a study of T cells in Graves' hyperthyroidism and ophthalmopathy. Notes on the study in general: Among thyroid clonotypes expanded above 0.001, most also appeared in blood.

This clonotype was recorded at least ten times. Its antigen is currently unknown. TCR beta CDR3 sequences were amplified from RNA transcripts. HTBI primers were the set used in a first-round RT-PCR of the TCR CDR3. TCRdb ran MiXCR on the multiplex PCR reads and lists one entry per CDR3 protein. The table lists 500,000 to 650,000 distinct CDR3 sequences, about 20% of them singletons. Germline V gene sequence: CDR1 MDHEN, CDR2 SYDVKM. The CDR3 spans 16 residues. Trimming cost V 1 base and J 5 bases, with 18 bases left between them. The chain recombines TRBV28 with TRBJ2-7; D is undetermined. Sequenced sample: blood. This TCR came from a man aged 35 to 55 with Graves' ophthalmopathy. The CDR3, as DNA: TGTGCCAGCAGTTTATTACCCCCTGTTCTGGGGAACGAGCAGTACTTC. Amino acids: CASSLLPPVLGNEQYF.